This record looks at one T cell receptor (beta chain) sequence and its context. The data belong to a study of blood T cells in healthy people across ages. Trimming cost V 4 bases and J 2 bases, with 11 bases left between them. Germline values: CDR1 SGHTA, CDR2 FQGTGA. This CDR3 has 14 residues. Next came a second PCR, run for about 6 to 12 cycles, which used a sample-barcoded 5' primer along with a J-beta primer mix. TCRdb fed the 5' RACE reads into MiXCR, producing one record per CDR3 protein. The repertoire holds just over 800,000 distinct CDR3 sequences, with approximately 65% as singletons. The sample comprised blood. The chain links TRBV7-3 to TRBJ2-5; perhaps TRBD1 as D (6 bases). This sequence originates from a man under 40 in good health. The CDR3 DNA reads as TGTGCCAGCAGCTCAGGGGATCCTCAAGAGACCCAGTACTTC. As protein: CASSSGDPQETQYF.